These T cell receptor beta chains were read from a single sample in a study of early T cells in non-severe SARS-CoV-2 infection. TCRdb recomputed calls from the 5' RACE reads with MiXCR, one row per CDR3 protein. The profile shows about 40,000 distinct CDR3 sequences, approximately 8% of them singletons. The input for sequencing was whole blood, taken at baseline. These receptors were taken from an adult who was a healthcare worker with PCR-confirmed SARS-CoV-2 infection or an uninfected control (not recorded which). CDR3s include the opening cysteine and the closing phenylalanine or tryptophan. A D gene is named only where the DNA matches it firmly. The listing skips clone size in some rows; elsewhere it reads once, few, many or a size class.

TRBV12-3/TRBV12-4	-	many	TRBJ2-5	TGTGCCAGCAACAATGGGGGTTTAGGAGAGACCCAGTACTTC	CASNNGGLGETQYF
TRBV30	-	-	TRBJ2-2	TGTGCCTGGAGTGTAGGAGGGGAGCTGTTTTTT	CAWSVGGELFF
TRBV29-1	-	-	TRBJ1-2	TGCAGCGTTGTGGCGGGGAGCTATGGCTACACCTTC	CSVVAGSYGYTF
TRBV29-1	TRBD1	few	TRBJ2-1	TGCAGCGATAGACAGGGCTCCTACAATGAGCAGTTCTTC	CSDRQGSYNEQFF
TRBV20-1	TRBD2	few	TRBJ2-3	TGCAGTGCTAGAGACACACTAGCGGGGGGGAGGTGGTATACGCAGTATTTT	CSARDTLAGGRWYTQYF
TRBV4-3	-	-	TRBJ2-7	TGCGCCAGCAGCCAAGAGTATTGGGGTTTCTACGAGCAGTACTTC	CASSQEYWGFYEQYF
TRBV28	TRBD1	few	TRBJ2-7	TGTGCCAGCAGTTTCACCCAGGGGGCTTATGAGCAGTACTTC	CASSFTQGAYEQYF
TRBV12-3/TRBV12-4	TRBD1	-	TRBJ1-1	TGTGCCAGCAGGCCCGGGACAGGGGGCCAGACTGAAGCTTTCTTT	CASRPGTGGQTEAFF
TRBV28	-	few	TRBJ1-1	TGTGCCAGCAGTTTAGCAATCGAAGCTTTCTTT	CASSLAIEAFF
TRBV7-9	-	few	TRBJ2-1	TGTGCCAGCAGCTTAAATCTAGGACCCGTTGAGCAGTTCTTC	CASSLNLGPVEQFF
TRBV29-1	TRBD1	few	TRBJ2-7	TGCAGCGTCCATACCGGGACAGGTGACGAGCAGTACTTC	CSVHTGTGDEQYF
TRBV6-5	-	many	TRBJ2-3	TGTGCCAGCAGTTACCGCGCGAAGGGGGGGAGCACAGATACGCAGTATTTT	CASSYRAKGGSTDTQYF
TRBV5-1	TRBD2	-	TRBJ2-1	TGCGCCAGCAGCTTGGCGGGAGGGACCAATGAGCAGTTCTTC	CASSLAGGTNEQFF
TRBV7-6	-	-	TRBJ2-1	TGTGCCAGCAGCTTAGTTGGGGCGGGCCTGGAGAGGGTCTCCTACAATGAGCAGTTCTTC	CASSLVGAGLERVSYNEQFF
TRBV24-1	TRBD2	many	TRBJ2-2	TGTGCCACCAGTGATTTGCAGCGGGGGGACACCGGGGAGCTGTTTTTT	CATSDLQRGDTGELFF
TRBV19	-	few	TRBJ2-7	TGTGCCAGTAGTATTCAGCCGGGGGCCCCTGAGCAGTACTTC	CASSIQPGAPEQYF
TRBV12-3/TRBV12-4	-	many	TRBJ1-2	TGTGCCAGCACCTTTGGGCCTGGCTACACCTTC	CASTFGPGYTF
TRBV7-2	-	many	TRBJ1-2	TGTGCCAGCAGCTTAAGGGGCCAGGGTAATGGCTACACCTTC	CASSLRGQGNGYTF
TRBV20-1	-	few	TRBJ2-1	TGCAGTGCTAGCTTGGGATCCTACAATGAGCAGTTCTTC	CSASLGSYNEQFF
TRBV20-1	-	many	TRBJ2-5	TGCAGTGCTAAACAACAGGGCGGAGAGACCCAGTACTTC	CSAKQQGGETQYF
TRBV5-1	-	-	TRBJ1-6	TGCGCCAGCAGTCCTCTTGAGGGTGGCAATTCACCCCTCCACTTT	CASSPLEGGNSPLHF
TRBV6-5	-	many	TRBJ2-6	TGTGCCAGCAGTCCTCAGGGTTTGGGGGCCAACGTCCTGACTTTC	CASSPQGLGANVLTF
TRBV14	-	many	TRBJ2-7	TGTGCCAGCAGCCAAGTAGGAGGGACGGGCGAGCAGTACTTC	CASSQVGGTGEQYF
TRBV30	-	-	TRBJ2-7	TGTGCCTGGAAGCAGGGGAGGGAGCAGTACTTC	CAWKQGREQYF
TRBV7-9	TRBD1	-	TRBJ2-5	TGTGCCAGCAGCCCAACAGGGACAGGGACAGAGACCCAGTACTTC	CASSPTGTGTETQYF
TRBV18	-	-	TRBJ2-3	TGTGCCAGCTCACGGGCTAGCGACTCGGATACGCAGTATTTT	CASSRASDSDTQYF
TRBV3-1	TRBD2	-	TRBJ2-2	TGTGCCAGCAGCCCGTCGGGGGGGCTTTACACCGGGGAGCTGTTTTTT	CASSPSGGLYTGELFF
TRBV9	-	many	TRBJ2-5	TGTGCCAGCAGCTCCGATGGGATGAGCCAAGAGACCCAGTACTTC	CASSSDGMSQETQYF
TRBV28	-	-	TRBJ1-4	TGTGCCAGCAGTTTGTGGCAGAATAATGAAAAACTGTTTTTT	CASSLWQNNEKLFF
TRBV28	-	few	TRBJ2-4	TGTGCCAGCAGTCGTGGGGCACTAGCCAAAAACATTCAGTACTTC	CASSRGALAKNIQYF
TRBV5-6	-	many	TRBJ1-2	TGTGCCAGCAGCTTGGACAGTCCTAACGGCTACACCTTC	CASSLDSPNGYTF
TRBV2	-	-	TRBJ2-2	TGTGCCAGCAGTGTTTTCACCGGGGAGCTGTTTTTT	CASSVFTGELFF
TRBV20-1	-	many	TRBJ1-1	TGCAGTGCCCCGACGGCCGGTTTGGGTGAAGCTTTCTTT	CSAPTAGLGEAFF
TRBV12-3/TRBV12-4	-	few	TRBJ2-5	TGTGCCAGCACCCGAGGGGCCGGGGAGACCCAGTACTTC	CASTRGAGETQYF
TRBV28	-	-	TRBJ1-2	TGTGCCAGCAGTCCCTCCAGGGGTCTGGCAGGCTACACCTTC	CASSPSRGLAGYTF
TRBV4-1	TRBD2	few	TRBJ2-3	TGCGCCAGCGTTGCGACTAGCGGGGACCCCACAGATACGCAGTATTTT	CASVATSGDPTDTQYF
TRBV7-6	-	many	TRBJ2-5	TGTGCCAGCAGCCCCGGGCTCGAGGGAGAGACCCAGTACTTC	CASSPGLEGETQYF
TRBV7-9	-	many	TRBJ2-5	TGTGCCAGCAGCTTATCCTCCCGACAGTCCCAAGAGACCCAGTACTTC	CASSLSSRQSQETQYF
TRBV13	-	-	TRBJ2-3	TGTGCCAGCAGCTTTGGGGCGAGCCTCGATACGCAGTATTTT	CASSFGASLDTQYF
TRBV5-4	-	-	TRBJ1-6	TGTGCCAGCAGCTTCGGCAGGGCTAATTCACCCCTCCACTTT	CASSFGRANSPLHF
TRBV20-1	-	few	TRBJ2-3	TGCAGTGCTAGTAAGGGGTTCAGCACAGATACGCAGTATTTT	CSASKGFSTDTQYF
TRBV30	-	many	TRBJ2-5	TGTGCGTCGGCCGACCAAGAGACCCAGTACTTC	CASADQETQYF
TRBV15	-	many	TRBJ2-2	TGTGCCACCAGCAGTCGGACCACAGACCGGGAGCTGTTTTTT	CATSSRTTDRELFF
TRBV4-2	TRBD1	-	TRBJ1-1	TGTGCCAGCAGCCAAGCCCAGGGGGGCACTGAAGCTTTCTTT	CASSQAQGGTEAFF
TRBV14	-	many	TRBJ1-6	TGTGCCAGCAGCCAGGTGGGACCCCTCCACTTT	CASSQVGPLHF
TRBV5-6	-	-	TRBJ2-7	TGTGCCAGCAGCTCCTTGACTGGCTACGAGCAGTACTTC	CASSSLTGYEQYF